This is a list of T cell receptor beta chains from one sample in a study of CD8 T cells in Susac syndrome. One entry per CDR3 protein, called by TCRdb with MiXCR from the immunoSEQ multiplex PCR reads. This sample has about 90,000 distinct CDR3 sequences, with 85% to 95% found just once. The specimen was CD8+ T cells from PBMCs. The receptors shown here come from a human donor in good health. The CDR3 runs from the conserved cysteine through the conserved F or W. D genes are given only for firm matches. A row's size may be missing; if present it is once, few, many or a size class.

j_call	d_call	clone_size	v_call	cdr3_nt	cdr3_aa
TRBJ1-1	NA	NA	TRBV13	TGTGCCAGCAGCTTGCGGGAGGAGAACACTGAAGCTTTCTTT	CASSLREENTEAFF
TRBJ1-3	NA	once	TRBV18	TGTGCCAGCTCACCCGAGTTTGGAAACACCATATATTTT	CASSPEFGNTIYF
TRBJ2-7	TRBD1	NA	TRBV9	TGTGCCAGCAGCGAGGGAACCGGGACAGGGGGGAACGAGCAGTACTTC	CASSEGTGTGGNEQYF
TRBJ2-1	NA	once	TRBV7-2	TGTGCCAGCAGCTTCGTAAGAAATGAGCAGTTCTTC	CASSFVRNEQFF
TRBJ2-7	TRBD2	NA	TRBV7-6	TGTGCCAGCAGTTCCACGGAGCGGGGGTTCCACGAGCAGTACTTC	CASSSTERGFHEQYF
TRBJ2-7	NA	once	TRBV21-1	TGTGCCAGCAGTGATCCCTTTCCATACGAGCAGTACTTC	CASSDPFPYEQYF
TRBJ2-5	NA	NA	TRBV5-1	TGCGCCAGCAGCTTGGAAGGCAGATCCCAAGAGACCCAGTACTTC	CASSLEGRSQETQYF
TRBJ2-1	NA	once	TRBV6-5	TGTGCCAGCAGTTACTCTCCGGTCGGGCCGGTGGATGAGCAGTTCTTC	CASSYSPVGPVDEQFF
TRBJ2-1	NA	NA	TRBV7-6	TGTGCCAGCAGCTTAAAGACCGAACGCTACAATGAGCAGTTCTTC	CASSLKTERYNEQFF
TRBJ2-3	NA	NA	TRBV5-1	TGCGCCAGCACCTCAAAGTCCGGGGAAAATCCGCAGTATTTT	CASTSKSGENPQYF
TRBJ2-7	NA	NA	TRBV7-2	TGTGCCAGCACCTGGGACAGTCGGGGGGAGCAGTACTTC	CASTWDSRGEQYF
TRBJ2-2	NA	NA	TRBV6-5	TGTGCCAGCAGCTCGAACGGGGAGCTGTTTTTT	CASSSNGELFF
TRBJ1-2	TRBD1	NA	TRBV27	TGTGCCAGCAGTCTCGGACAGGGGGCGGGCTATGGCTACACCTTC	CASSLGQGAGYGYTF
TRBJ1-3	NA	NA	TRBV27	TGTGCCAGCAGGATTACACAGGGTGCAGGAAACACCATATATTTT	CASRITQGAGNTIYF
TRBJ2-1	NA	NA	TRBV7-9	TGTGCCAGCACCCCTGGACTCTACAATGAGCAGTTCTTC	CASTPGLYNEQFF
TRBJ2-1	NA	NA	TRBV27	TGTGCCAGCAGTTTGTCACGGGGGCACAATGAGCAGTTCTTC	CASSLSRGHNEQFF
TRBJ2-2	NA	once	TRBV13	TGTGCCAGCAGCCCTCCAGGTCCCGGGGAGCTGTTTTTT	CASSPPGPGELFF
TRBJ2-5	NA	NA	TRBV7-6	TGTGCCAGCAGCTTAGGGTGGGGGTTTCAAGAGACCCAGTACTTC	CASSLGWGFQETQYF
TRBJ2-5	TRBD2	NA	TRBV9	TGTGCCAGCAGCGGTAGCGGGGGGGCCGGAGAGACCCAGTACTTC	CASSGSGGAGETQYF
TRBJ2-7	NA	NA	TRBV29-1	TGCAGCGTTGAAAGCCAGGGATCCGCCTACGAGCAGTACTTC	CSVESQGSAYEQYF
TRBJ1-5	TRBD1	NA	TRBV27	TGTGCCAGCAGCCACAGGGGGCCCTTCAATCAGCCCCAGCATTTT	CASSHRGPFNQPQHF
TRBJ2-3	NA	once	TRBV7-8	TGTGCCAGCACCCAATGGCAAGATACGCAGTATTTT	CASTQWQDTQYF
TRBJ2-2	TRBD2	NA	TRBV7-2	TGTGCCAGCAGCTTAAGCGGGGGGGCCGGCACCGGGGAGCTGTTTTTT	CASSLSGGAGTGELFF
TRBJ1-2	NA	NA	TRBV29-1	TGCAGCGCAGAGGGGCAGGAACCTTTCTATGGCTACACCTTC	CSAEGQEPFYGYTF